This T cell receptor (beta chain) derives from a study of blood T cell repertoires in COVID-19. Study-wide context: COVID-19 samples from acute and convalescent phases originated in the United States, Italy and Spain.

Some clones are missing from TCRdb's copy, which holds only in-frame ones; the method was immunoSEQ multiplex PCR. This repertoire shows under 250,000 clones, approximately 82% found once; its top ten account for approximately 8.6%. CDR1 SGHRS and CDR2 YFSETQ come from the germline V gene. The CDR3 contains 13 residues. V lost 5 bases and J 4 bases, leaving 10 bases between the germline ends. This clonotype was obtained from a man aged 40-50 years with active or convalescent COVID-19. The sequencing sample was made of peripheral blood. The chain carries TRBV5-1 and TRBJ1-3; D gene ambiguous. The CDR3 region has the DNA TGCGCCAGCAGTTCCGGTAACGGAAACACCATATATTTT. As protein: CASSSGNGNTIYF.